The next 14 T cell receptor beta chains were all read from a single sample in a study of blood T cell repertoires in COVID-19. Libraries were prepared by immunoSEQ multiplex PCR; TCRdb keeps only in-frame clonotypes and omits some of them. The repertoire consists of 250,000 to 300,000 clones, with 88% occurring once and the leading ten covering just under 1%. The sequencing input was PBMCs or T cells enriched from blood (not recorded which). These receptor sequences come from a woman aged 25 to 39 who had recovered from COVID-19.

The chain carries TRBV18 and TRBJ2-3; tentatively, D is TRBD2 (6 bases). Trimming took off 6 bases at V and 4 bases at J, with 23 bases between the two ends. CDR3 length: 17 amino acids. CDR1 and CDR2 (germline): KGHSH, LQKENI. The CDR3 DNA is TGTGCCAGCTCGCAGACCCCTGGGCGGGGTGTCGCAGATACGCAGTATTTT. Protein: CASSQTPGRGVADTQYF.

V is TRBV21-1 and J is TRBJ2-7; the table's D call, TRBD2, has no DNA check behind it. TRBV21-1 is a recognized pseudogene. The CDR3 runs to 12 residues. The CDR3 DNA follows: TGTGCCAGTCCCGGGGGGGGCTACGAGCAGTACTTC. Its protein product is CASPGGGYEQYF.

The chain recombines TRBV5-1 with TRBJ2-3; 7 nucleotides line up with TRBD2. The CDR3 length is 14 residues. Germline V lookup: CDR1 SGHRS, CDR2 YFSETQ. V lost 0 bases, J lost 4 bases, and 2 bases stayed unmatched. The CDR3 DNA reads TGCGCCAGCAGCTTGGTTGCGGGAGCAGATACGCAGTATTTT. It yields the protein CASSLVAGADTQYF.

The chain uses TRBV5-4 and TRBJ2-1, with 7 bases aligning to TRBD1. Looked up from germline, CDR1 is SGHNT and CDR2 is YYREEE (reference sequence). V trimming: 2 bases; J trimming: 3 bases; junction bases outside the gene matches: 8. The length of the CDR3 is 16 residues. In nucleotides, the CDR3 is TGTGCCAGCAGCTTCAGGCAGGGGGATATCTACAATGAGCAGTTCTTC. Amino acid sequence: CASSFRQGDIYNEQFF. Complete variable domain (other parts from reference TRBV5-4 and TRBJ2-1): ETGVTQSPTHLIKTRGQQVTLRCSSQSGHNTVSWYQQALGQGPQFIFQYYREEENGRGNFPPRFSGLQFPNYSSELNVNALELDDSALYLCASSFRQGDIYNEQFFGPGTRLTVL.

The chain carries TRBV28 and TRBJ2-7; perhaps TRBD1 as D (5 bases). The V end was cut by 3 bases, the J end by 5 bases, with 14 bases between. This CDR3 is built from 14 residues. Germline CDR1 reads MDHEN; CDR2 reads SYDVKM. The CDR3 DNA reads TGTGCCAGCAGTTTGGGGCAGGGCAGCCACGAGCAGTACTTC. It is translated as CASSLGQGSHEQYF.

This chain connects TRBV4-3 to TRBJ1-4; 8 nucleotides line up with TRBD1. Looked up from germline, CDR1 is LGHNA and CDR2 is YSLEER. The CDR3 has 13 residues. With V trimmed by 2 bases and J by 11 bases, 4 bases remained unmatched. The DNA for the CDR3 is TGCGCCAGCAGCCAACGGGGACAGGCCAAACTGTTTTTT. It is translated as CASSQRGQAKLFF.

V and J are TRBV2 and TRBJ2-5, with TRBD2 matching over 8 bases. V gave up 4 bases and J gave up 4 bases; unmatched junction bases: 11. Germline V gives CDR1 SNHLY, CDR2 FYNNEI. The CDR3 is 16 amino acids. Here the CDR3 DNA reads TGTGCCAGCAGTGGTGATCGGAACGGGGGGGCAGAGACCCAGTACTTC. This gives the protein CASSGDRNGGAETQYF.

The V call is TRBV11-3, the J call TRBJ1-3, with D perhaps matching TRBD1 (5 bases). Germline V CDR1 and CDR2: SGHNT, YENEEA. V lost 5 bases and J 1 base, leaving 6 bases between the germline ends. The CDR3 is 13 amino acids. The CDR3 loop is CASSTGSGNTIYF. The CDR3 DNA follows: TGTGCCAGCAGCACAGGATCTGGAAACACCATATATTTT.

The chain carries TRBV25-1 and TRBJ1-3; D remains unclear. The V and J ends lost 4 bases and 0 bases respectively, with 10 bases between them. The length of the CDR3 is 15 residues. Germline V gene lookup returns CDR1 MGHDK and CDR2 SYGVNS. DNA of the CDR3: TGTGCCAGCAGTGGTCGGAGATTCTCTGGAAACACCATATATTTT. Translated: CASSGRRFSGNTIYF.

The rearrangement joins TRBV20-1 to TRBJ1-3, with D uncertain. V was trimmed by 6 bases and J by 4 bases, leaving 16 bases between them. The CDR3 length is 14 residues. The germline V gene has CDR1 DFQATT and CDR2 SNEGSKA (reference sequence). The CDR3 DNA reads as TGCAGTGCCAGTTTGGTCGCGGGGGGAAACACCATATATTTT. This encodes CSASLVAGGNTIYF.

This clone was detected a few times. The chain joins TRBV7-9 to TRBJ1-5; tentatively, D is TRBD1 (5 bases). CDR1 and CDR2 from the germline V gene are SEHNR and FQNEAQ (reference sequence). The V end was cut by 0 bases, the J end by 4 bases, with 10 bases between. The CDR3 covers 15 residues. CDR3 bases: TGTGCCAGCAGCTTAGCAGGGGAGGGAAATCAGCCCCAGCATTTT. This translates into CASSLAGEGNQPQHF.

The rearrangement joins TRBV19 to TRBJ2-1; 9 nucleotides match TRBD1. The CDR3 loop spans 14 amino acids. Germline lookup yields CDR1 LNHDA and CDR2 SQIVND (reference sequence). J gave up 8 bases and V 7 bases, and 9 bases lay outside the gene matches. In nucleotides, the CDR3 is TGTGCCAGTATTTCGCGGGACAGGGCCCATGAGCAGTTCTTC. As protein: CASISRDRAHEQFF.

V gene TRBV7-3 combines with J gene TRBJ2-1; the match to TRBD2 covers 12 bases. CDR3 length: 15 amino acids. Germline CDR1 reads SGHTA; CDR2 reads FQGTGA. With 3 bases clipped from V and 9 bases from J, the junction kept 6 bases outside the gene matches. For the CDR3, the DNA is TGTGCCAGCAGCTTTGCTAGCGGGAGGGGGAGTGAGCAGTTCTTC. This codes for CASSFASGRGSEQFF.

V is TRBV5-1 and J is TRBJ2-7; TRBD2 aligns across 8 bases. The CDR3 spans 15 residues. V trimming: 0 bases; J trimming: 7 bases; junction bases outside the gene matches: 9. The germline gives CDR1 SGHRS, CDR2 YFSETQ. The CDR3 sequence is CASSLGLAGVREQYF. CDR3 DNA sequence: TGCGCCAGCAGCTTGGGTCTAGCGGGCGTTCGGGAGCAGTACTTC.